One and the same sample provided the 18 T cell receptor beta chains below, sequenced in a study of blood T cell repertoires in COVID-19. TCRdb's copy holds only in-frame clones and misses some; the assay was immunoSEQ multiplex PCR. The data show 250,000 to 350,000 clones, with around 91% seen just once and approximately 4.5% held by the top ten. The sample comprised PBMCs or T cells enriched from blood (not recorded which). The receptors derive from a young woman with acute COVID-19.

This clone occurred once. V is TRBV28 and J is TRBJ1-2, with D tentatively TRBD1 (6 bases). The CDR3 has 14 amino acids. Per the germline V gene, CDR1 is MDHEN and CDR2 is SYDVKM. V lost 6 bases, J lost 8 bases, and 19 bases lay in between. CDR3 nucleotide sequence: TGTGCCAGCAGCCAGAGGAGGGAGGGGGTAGGCTACACCTTC. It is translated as CASSQRREGVGYTF.

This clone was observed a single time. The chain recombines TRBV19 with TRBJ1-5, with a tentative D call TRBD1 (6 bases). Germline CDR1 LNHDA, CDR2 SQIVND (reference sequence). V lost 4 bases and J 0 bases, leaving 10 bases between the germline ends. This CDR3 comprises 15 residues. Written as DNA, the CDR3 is TGTGCCAGTAGTAAAGGGACACCTAGCAATCAGCCCCAGCATTTT. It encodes CASSKGTPSNQPQHF.

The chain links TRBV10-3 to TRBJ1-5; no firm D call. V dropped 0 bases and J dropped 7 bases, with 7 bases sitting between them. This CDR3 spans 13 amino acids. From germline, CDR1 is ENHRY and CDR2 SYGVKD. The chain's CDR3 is CAISESGSQPQHF. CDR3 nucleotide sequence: TGTGCCATCAGTGAGTCCGGGAGCCAGCCCCAGCATTTT.

CDR3 amino acids: CASSLAAESTDTQYF. In nucleotides, the CDR3 is TGTGCCAGCAGCCTAGCAGCGGAGAGCACAGATACGCAGTATTTT. J is TRBJ2-3 and V is TRBV11-2; possible D gene TRBD2, 5 bases. Trimming left V 5 bases short and J 0 bases short, with 12 bases between. The CDR3 runs 15 residues. Germline V gives CDR1 SGHAT, CDR2 FQNNGV.

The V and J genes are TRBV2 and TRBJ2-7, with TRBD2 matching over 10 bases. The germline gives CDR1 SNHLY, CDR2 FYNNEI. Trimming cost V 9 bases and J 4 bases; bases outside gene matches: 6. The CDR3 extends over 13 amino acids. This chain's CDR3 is CASLAGGPYEQYF. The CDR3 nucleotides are TGTGCCAGTTTAGCGGGAGGCCCTTACGAGCAGTACTTC.

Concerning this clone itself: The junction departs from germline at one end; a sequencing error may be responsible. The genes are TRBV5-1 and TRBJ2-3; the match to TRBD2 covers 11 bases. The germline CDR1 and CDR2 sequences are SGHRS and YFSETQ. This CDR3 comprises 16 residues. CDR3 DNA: TGCGCCAGTAGCTCCTTAGCGGGAGGGAGCACAGATACGCAGTATTTT. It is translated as CASSSLAGGSTDTQYF.

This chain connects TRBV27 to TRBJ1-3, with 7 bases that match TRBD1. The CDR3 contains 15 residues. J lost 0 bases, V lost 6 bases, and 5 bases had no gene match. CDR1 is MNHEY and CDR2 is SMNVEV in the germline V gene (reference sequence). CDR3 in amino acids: CASRRGPSSGNTIYF. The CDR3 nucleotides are TGTGCCAGCAGGAGGGGGCCTAGCTCTGGAAACACCATATATTTT.

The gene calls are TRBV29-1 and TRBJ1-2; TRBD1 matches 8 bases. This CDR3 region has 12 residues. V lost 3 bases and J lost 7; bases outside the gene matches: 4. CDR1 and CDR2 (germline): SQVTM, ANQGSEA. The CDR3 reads CSVEPQGAGYTF. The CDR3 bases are TGCAGCGTTGAGCCTCAGGGGGCTGGCTACACCTTC.

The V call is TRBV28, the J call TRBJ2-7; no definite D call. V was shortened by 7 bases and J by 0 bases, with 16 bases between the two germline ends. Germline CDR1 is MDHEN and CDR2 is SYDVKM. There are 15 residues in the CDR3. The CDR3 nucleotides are TGTGCCAGCATCAGCTCGGCGGAAAGCTCCTACGAGCAGTACTTC. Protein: CASISSAESSYEQYF.

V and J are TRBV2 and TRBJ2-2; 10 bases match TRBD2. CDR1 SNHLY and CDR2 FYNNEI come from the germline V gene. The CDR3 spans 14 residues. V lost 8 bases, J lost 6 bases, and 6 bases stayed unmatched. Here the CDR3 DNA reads TGTGCCAGCCTGGGTAGCGGGAGGTCCGGGGAGCTGTTTTTT. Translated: CASLGSGRSGELFF.

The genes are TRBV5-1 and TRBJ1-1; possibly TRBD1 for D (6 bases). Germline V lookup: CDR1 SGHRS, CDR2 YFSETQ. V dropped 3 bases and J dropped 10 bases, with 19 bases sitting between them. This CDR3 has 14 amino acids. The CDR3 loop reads CASSSSGTSRAAFF. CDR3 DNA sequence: TGCGCCAGCAGCTCCTCCGGGACATCGCGAGCAGCTTTCTTT.

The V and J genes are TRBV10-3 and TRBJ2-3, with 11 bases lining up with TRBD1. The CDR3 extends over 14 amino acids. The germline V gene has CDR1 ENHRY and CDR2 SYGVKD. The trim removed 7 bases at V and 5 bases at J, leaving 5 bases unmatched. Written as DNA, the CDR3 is TGTGCCATCACTGGGACAGGGGGAAAAGATACGCAGTATTTT. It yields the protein CAITGTGGKDTQYF.

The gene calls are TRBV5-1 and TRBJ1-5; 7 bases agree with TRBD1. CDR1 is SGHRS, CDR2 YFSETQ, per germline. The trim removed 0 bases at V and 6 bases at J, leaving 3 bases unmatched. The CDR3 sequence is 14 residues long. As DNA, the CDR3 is TGCGCCAGCAGCTTGGGGACAGGAACTCAGCCCCAGCATTTT. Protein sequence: CASSLGTGTQPQHF.

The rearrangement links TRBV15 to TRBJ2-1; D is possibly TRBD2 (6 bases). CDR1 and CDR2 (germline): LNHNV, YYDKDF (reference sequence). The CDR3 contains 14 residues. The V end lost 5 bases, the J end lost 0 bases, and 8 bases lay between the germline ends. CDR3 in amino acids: CATSDGSSYNEQFF. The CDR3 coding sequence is TGTGCCACCAGCGACGGGAGCTCCTACAATGAGCAGTTCTTC.

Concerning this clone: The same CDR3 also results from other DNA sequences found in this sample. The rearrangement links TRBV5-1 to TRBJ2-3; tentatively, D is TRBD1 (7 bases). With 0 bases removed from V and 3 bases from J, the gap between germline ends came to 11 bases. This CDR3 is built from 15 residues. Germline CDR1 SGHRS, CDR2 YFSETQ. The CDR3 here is CASSLGQGGTDTQYF. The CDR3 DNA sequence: TGCGCCAGCAGCTTGGGACAGGGAGGAACAGATACGCAGTATTTT.

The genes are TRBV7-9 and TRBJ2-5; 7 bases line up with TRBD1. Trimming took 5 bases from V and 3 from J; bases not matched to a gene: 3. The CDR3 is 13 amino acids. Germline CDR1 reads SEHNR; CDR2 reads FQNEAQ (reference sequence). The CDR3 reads CASSPDRKETQYF. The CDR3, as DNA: TGTGCCAGCAGCCCGGACAGGAAAGAGACCCAGTACTTC. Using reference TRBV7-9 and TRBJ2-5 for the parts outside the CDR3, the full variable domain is DTGVSQNPRHKITKRGQNVTFRCDPISEHNRLYWYRQTLGQGPEFLTYFQNEAQLEKSRLLSDRFSAERPKGSFSTLEIQRTEQGDSAMYLCASSPDRKETQYFGPGTRLLVL.

CDR3 amino acids: CASSRPSGGRAEAFF. The CDR3 DNA follows: TGTGCCAGCAGCCGCCCCAGTGGGGGGAGGGCTGAAGCTTTCTTT. The chain joins TRBV3-1 (or the pseudogene TRBV3-2) to TRBJ1-1, with D maybe TRBD1 (5 bases). The V end lost 4 bases, the J end lost 6 bases, and 18 bases lay between the germline ends. Germline assignment: CDR1 LGHDT and CDR2 YNNKEL (reference sequence). This CDR3 has 15 residues.

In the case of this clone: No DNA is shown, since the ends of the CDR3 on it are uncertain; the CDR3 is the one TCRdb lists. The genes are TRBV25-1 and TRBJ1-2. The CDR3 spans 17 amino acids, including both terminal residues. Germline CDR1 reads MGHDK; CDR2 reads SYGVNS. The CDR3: CASSTSGGSSSNYGYTF.